This T cell receptor beta chain came from a study of spatial heterogeneity in lung cancer. At the level of the study: Matched bulk RNA-seq yielded a T cell transcriptional module score. Counts of TCR transcripts in tumor regions correlated strongly with that score. Findings and caveats of the study: Counts that tracked tumor mutation counts were those of expanded intratumoral alpha and beta TCRs. Tumor T cell coverage was estimated at about 7% for alpha and more than 12% for beta chains.

MiXCR, applied by TCRdb to the 5' RACE reads, yields one record per CDR3 protein. The table includes approximately 12,000 distinct CDR3 sequences, about 4.6% detected once. CDR3 length: 15 amino acids. The germline V and J ends were trimmed by 0 bases and 2 bases, with 11 bases remaining between them. Germline V gives CDR1 DFQATT, CDR2 SNEGSKA (reference sequence). This clonotype was detected ten times or more. Its antigen is currently unknown. Specified time point: sample taken at primary tumor resection. Samples were donated by 72 untreated early-stage non-small cell lung cancer patients. Extraction of whole RNA from tumor, nontumor lung or frozen PBMC preceded unsorted sequencing.

The sequence was collected from a male donor with early-stage non-small cell lung cancer. The J gene is TRBJ2-4, the V gene TRBV20-1, with D perhaps matching TRBD1 or TRBD2 (5 bases each). The specimen comprised lung tumor tissue, sampled at surgery. CDR3 nucleotides: TGCAGTGCTAGAGATCATGGGGGTCCCAAAAACATTCAGTACTTC. It is translated as CSARDHGGPKNIQYF.